This T cell receptor beta chain was profiled in a study of CD8+ T cells in alopecia areata. Overall study context: Twice a day, 5 to 10 mg of oral tofacitinib was administered to treated patients. Tofacitinib ran 6 to 18 months, followed by 6 months off drug. Broader study findings: Scalp sample data also include resident alphabeta T cells from normal skin. Clonality exceeded that of normal scalp in lesional scalp, most notably in alopecia totalis/universalis.

Reverse transcription of extracted RNA yielded cDNA, which provided the sequencing template. The table came from immunoSEQ multiplex PCR; TCRdb's copy has only in-frame clones and leaves some out. Seen here are about 7,400 clones, roughly 55% observed once, and the top ten hold less than 15%. With regard to this clone: What it recognizes is unknown.

Lesional scalp punch biopsies and peripheral blood came from alopecia areata patients. The specimen comprised skin, sampled at week 0. This receptor was identified in a human donor with alopecia areata.

CDR3 in amino acids: CASSFRQGPTNEKLFF. Written as DNA, the CDR3 is TGTGCCAGCAGCTTTAGACAGGGTCCAACTAATGAAAAACTGTTTTTT. The V gene is TRBV7-9, the J gene TRBJ1-4, with 7 bases that match TRBD1. Unmatched junction bases numbered 4, after V lost 3 bases and J lost 0 bases. Germline V gene sequence: CDR1 SEHNR, CDR2 FQNEAQ (reference sequence). This CDR3 is built from 16 residues.